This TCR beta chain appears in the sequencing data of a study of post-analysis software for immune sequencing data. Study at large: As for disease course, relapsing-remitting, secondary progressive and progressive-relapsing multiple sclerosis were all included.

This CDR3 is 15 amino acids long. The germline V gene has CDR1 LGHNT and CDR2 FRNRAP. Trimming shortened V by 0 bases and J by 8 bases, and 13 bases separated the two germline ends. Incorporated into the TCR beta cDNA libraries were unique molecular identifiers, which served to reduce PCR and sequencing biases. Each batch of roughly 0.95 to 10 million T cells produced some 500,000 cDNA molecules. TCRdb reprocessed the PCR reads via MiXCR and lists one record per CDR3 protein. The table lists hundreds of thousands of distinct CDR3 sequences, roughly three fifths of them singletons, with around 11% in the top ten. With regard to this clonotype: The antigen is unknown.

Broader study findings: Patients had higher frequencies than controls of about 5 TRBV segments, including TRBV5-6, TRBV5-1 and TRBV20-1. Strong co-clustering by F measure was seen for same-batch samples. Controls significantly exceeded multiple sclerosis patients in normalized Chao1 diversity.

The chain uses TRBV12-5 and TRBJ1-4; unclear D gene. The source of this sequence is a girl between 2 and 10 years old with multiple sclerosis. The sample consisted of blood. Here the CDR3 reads CASGLVRESSEKLFF. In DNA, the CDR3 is TGTGCTAGTGGTTTGGTCCGGGAATCCTCAGAAAAACTGTTTTTT.